Listed here is a single T cell receptor beta chain. In the same sample, other DNA sequences code for this CDR3. This specimen belongs to a study of cytotoxic CD8 clonotypes in ibrutinib-treated CLL. Overall study: Specimens for response were gathered following a median roughly eleven months of therapy, spanning 6 to 36.

CDR3 size: 12 residues. The germline CDR1 and CDR2 sequences are MNHEY and SMNVEV (reference sequence). V shed 0 bases and J shed 5 bases, with 4 bases lying between them. The data were produced by immunoSEQ multiplex PCR, yet TCRdb's version contains in-frame clones alone and is incomplete. The table records 150,000 to 250,000 clones, over 55% of them present only once. The receptor's source is a human donor with chronic lymphocytic leukemia. The sample consisted of PBMCs, taken after 24 months of ibrutinib treatment. The chain couples TRBV27 to TRBJ2-5, with D hard to call. CDR3 sequence reads: CASSLSGETQYF. As DNA, the CDR3 is TGTGCCAGCAGTTTATCCGGGGAGACCCAGTACTTC.